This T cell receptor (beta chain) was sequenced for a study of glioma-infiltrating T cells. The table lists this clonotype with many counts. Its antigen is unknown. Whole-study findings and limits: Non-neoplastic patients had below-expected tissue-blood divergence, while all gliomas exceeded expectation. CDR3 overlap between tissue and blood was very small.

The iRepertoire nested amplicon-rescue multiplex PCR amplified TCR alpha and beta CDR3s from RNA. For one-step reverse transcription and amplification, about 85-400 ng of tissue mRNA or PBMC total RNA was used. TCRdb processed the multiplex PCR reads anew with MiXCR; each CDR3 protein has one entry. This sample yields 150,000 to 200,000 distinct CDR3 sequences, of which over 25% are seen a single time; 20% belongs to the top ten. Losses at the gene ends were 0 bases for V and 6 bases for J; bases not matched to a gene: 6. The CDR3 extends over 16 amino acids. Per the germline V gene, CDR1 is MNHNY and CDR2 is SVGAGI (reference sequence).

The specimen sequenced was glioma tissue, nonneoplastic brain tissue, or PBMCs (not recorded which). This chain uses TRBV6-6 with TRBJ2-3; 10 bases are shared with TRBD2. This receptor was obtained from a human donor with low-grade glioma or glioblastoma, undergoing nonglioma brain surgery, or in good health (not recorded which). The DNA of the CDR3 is TGTGCCAGCAGTTACTCGACTAGCGGGCGAAGGGATACGCAGTATTTT. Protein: CASSYSTSGRRDTQYF.